Following are 27 T cell receptor beta chains from one sample sequenced in a study of control samples from healthy donors and cancer patients. Assay used: immunoSEQ multiplex PCR; TCRdb lists only in-frame clones, some missing. The data show over 150,000 clones, approximately 96% seen once. Sequences were obtained from blood. The receptors were gathered from a woman aged 25-40 years in good health.

The CDR3 DNA sequence: TGTGCCAGCAGTCCTATCGACAGGGGCGGTGAAAAACTGTTTTTT. This translates into CASSPIDRGGEKLFF. The chain is built from TRBV27 and TRBJ1-4, with 8 bases fitting TRBD1. There are 15 residues in the CDR3. Germline CDR1 is MNHEY and CDR2 is SMNVEV (reference sequence). V lost 5 bases and J lost 7; bases outside the gene matches: 9. The full variable domain, rest sourced from reference TRBV27 and TRBJ1-4, is EAQVTQNPRYLITVTGKKLTVTCSQNMNHEYMSWYRQDPGLGLRQIYYSMNVEVTDKGDVPEGYKVSRKEKRNFPLILESPSPNQTSLYFCASSPIDRGGEKLFFGSGTQLSVL.

The J gene is TRBJ1-5, the V gene TRBV19, with 7 positions matching TRBD1. The CDR3 has 14 amino acids. The V segment lost 5 bases and the J segment 0 bases; nucleotides outside the gene matches: 1. Germline V lookup: CDR1 LNHDA, CDR2 SQIVND (reference sequence). The DNA for the CDR3 is TGTGCCAGTAGTGGGACAGTTAGCAATCAGCCCCAGCATTTT. It specifies CASSGTVSNQPQHF. Full variable domain (rest looked up from reference TRBV19 and TRBJ1-5): DGGITQSPKYLFRKEGQNVTLSCEQNLNHDAMYWYRQDPGQGLRLIYYSQIVNDFQKGDIAEGYSVSREKKESFPLTVTSAQKNPTAFYLCASSGTVSNQPQHFGDGTRLSIL.

The chain recombines TRBV19 with TRBJ1-1; tentative D call: TRBD1 (5 bases). The CDR3 spans 13 residues. V was pared by 2 bases and J by 3 bases, with 7 bases between. In germline, CDR1 is LNHDA, CDR2 SQIVND (reference sequence). CDR3 DNA: TGTGCCAGTAGTATACGGGGACACACTGAAGCTTTCTTT. Its protein is CASSIRGHTEAFF.

The rearrangement uses TRBV30 and TRBJ1-1; tentative D call: TRBD1 (5 bases). Looked up from germline, CDR1 is GTSNPN and CDR2 is SVGIG (reference sequence). The CDR3 totals 12 residues. Deletions cut 3 bases from V and 4 bases from J, with 9 bases between. CDR3 loop: CAWRRGFTEAFF. CDR3 DNA sequence: TGTGCCTGGAGGAGGGGATTCACTGAAGCTTTCTTT.

V is TRBV6-5 and J is TRBJ1-2; TRBD1 might be the D (5 bases). The CDR3 consists of 15 residues. Germline CDR1 reads MNHEY; CDR2 reads SVGAGI. V was trimmed by 3 bases and J by 8 bases, leaving 19 bases between them. CDR3: CASSYKGPVFAGYTF. The CDR3 coding sequence is TGTGCCAGCAGTTATAAGGGGCCGGTATTCGCGGGCTACACCTTC.

The chain joins TRBV10-1 to TRBJ2-3, with 11 positions matching TRBD2. This CDR3 is 15 amino acids long. Germline CDR1 reads WNHNN; CDR2 reads SYGVQD (reference sequence). V shed 7 bases and J 0 bases; nucleotides not matched to a gene: 3. For the CDR3, the DNA is TGCGCCAGCAATAGCGGGAGGGGTAGCACAGATACGCAGTATTTT. Translated, it gives CASNSGRGSTDTQYF.

J is TRBJ2-7 and V is TRBV18, with D perhaps TRBD2 (6 bases). This CDR3 is 15 amino acids long. Germline lookup yields CDR1 KGHSH and CDR2 LQKENI. The V end was cut by 4 bases, the J end by 5 bases, with 18 bases between. The CDR3 DNA reads TGTGCCAGCTCACGCGGGGACCTAGGGCGGCACGAGCAGTACTTC. Its translation: CASSRGDLGRHEQYF.

The chain recombines TRBV2 with TRBJ1-2, with a weak D call TRBD1 (6 bases). CDR1 and CDR2 from the germline V gene are SNHLY and FYNNEI. V was shortened by 7 bases and J by 4 bases, with 13 bases between the two germline ends. The CDR3 runs 13 residues. The CDR3 loop reads CASKRDTAYGYTF. The DNA for the CDR3 is TGTGCCAGCAAGCGGGACACCGCCTATGGCTACACCTTC.

This clone was counted a single time. The rearrangement uses TRBV7-2 and TRBJ2-1, with a possible D match to TRBD2 (5 bases). The CDR3 covers 15 residues. V shed 1 base and J shed 1 base, with 8 bases lying between them. CDR1 and CDR2 from the germline V gene are SGHTA and FQGNSA. The CDR3 region has the DNA TGTGCCAGCAGCTTAGGACTACTTTCCTACAATGAGCAGTTCTTC. Residues: CASSLGLLSYNEQFF.

The chain joins TRBV5-6 to TRBJ1-5; possibly TRBD1 for D (5 bases). Germline lookup yields CDR1 SGHDT and CDR2 YYEEEE. Trimming took off 2 bases at V and 2 bases at J, with 14 bases between the two ends. This CDR3 comprises 16 residues. CDR3 amino acids: CASSFRQGVGNQPQHF. CDR3 DNA: TGTGCCAGCAGCTTCCGGCAGGGAGTAGGCAATCAGCCCCAGCATTTT.

This clone was seen once. The chain combines TRBV29-1 with TRBJ2-3, with a weak D call TRBD2 (5 bases). Trimming took off 4 bases at V and 5 bases at J, with 13 bases between the two ends. The CDR3 has 13 residues. CDR1 SQVTM and CDR2 ANQGSEA come from the germline V gene. The CDR3 spells CSVVNQEEDTQYF. The DNA of the CDR3 is TGCAGCGTTGTAAATCAGGAGGAAGATACGCAGTATTTT.

On this clone itself: Relative to the germline gene, one junction end is altered; a read error may explain this. This sequence joins TRBV5-4 and TRBJ2-5; D gene unclear. The CDR3 loop spans 13 amino acids. CDR1 and CDR2 (germline): SGHNT, YYREEE (reference sequence). This chain's CDR3 is CASSLADEETQYF. CDR3 coding DNA: TGTGCCAGCAGTTTGGCAGACGAAGAGACCCAGTACTTC.

V gene TRBV15 combines with J gene TRBJ2-5; TRBD1 agrees at 7 bases. There are 14 residues in the CDR3. Germline V CDR1 and CDR2: LNHNV, YYDKDF (reference sequence). V was clipped by 6 bases and J by 6 bases; unmatched bases: 10. CDR3 residues: CATSRDSRQKTQYF. DNA of the CDR3: TGTGCCACCAGTCGGGACAGTCGGCAGAAGACCCAGTACTTC.

The chain employs TRBV5-1 and TRBJ1-2; TRBD1 matches at 8 bases. This CDR3 region has 14 residues. The germline CDR1 and CDR2 sequences are SGHRS and YFSETQ. The J segment lost 3 bases and the V segment lost 3 bases, leaving 4 bases of the junction unmatched. CDR3 in amino acids: CASSSATGDYGYTF. In DNA, the CDR3 is TGCGCCAGCAGCTCGGCGACAGGGGACTATGGCTACACCTTC. Full variable domain (remainder filled in from reference TRBV5-1 and TRBJ1-2): KAGVTQTPRYLIKTRGQQVTLSCSPISGHRSVSWYQQTPGQGLQFLFEYFSETQRNKGNFPGRFSGRQFSNSRSEMNVSTLELGDSALYLCASSSATGDYGYTFGSGTRLTVV.

This chain connects TRBV27 to TRBJ2-1; D is perhaps TRBD2 (6 bases). Trimming took off 2 bases at V and 5 bases at J, with 13 bases between the two ends. The CDR3 extends over 15 amino acids. Germline CDR1 MNHEY, CDR2 SMNVEV (reference sequence). The CDR3 region is CASSLAGPLDNEQFF. The CDR3 region has the DNA TGTGCCAGCAGTTTAGCGGGACCTTTGGACAATGAGCAGTTCTTC.

This chain uses TRBV3-1 (or the pseudogene TRBV3-2) with TRBJ2-7; 9 nucleotides agree with TRBD1. Germline-derived CDR1 and CDR2 are LGHDT and YNNKEL (reference sequence). J gave up 4 bases and V 3 bases, and 13 bases lay outside the gene matches. The CDR3 is 17 amino acids. CDR3 loop: CASSQMGQGGPLYEQYF. CDR3 nucleotide sequence: TGTGCCAGCAGCCAGATGGGACAGGGAGGCCCCCTTTACGAGCAGTACTTC.

V gene TRBV18 combines with J gene TRBJ1-5; D might be TRBD1 (6 bases). Per germline, CDR1 KGHSH and CDR2 LQKENI. Trimming pared 5 bases from V and 7 bases from J, leaving 15 bases between. This CDR3 contains 14 residues. The CDR3 is CASSTQGQGQPQHF. The CDR3 region has the DNA TGTGCCAGCTCAACACAGGGCCAGGGGCAGCCCCAGCATTTT.

J is TRBJ2-1 and V is TRBV5-1; 8 positions agree with TRBD2. The CDR3 spans 16 residues. V was pared by 0 bases and J by 4 bases, with 6 bases of the junction left unmatched. Looked up from germline, CDR1 is SGHRS and CDR2 is YFSETQ. The CDR3 nucleotides read TGCGCCAGCAGCTTGGTTCCAACGGGAGGGTACAATGAGCAGTTCTTC. This encodes CASSLVPTGGYNEQFF.

The chain carries TRBV3-1 (or the pseudogene TRBV3-2) and TRBJ1-5, with a tentative D call TRBD1 (6 bases). The V and J ends lost 5 bases and 5 bases respectively, with 13 bases between them. The CDR3 is 14 amino acids. The V gene's germline CDR1 is LGHDT and CDR2 YNNKEL (reference sequence). CDR3 protein: CASSNRDNYQPQHF. DNA for the CDR3: TGTGCCAGCAGCAACCGGGACAACTATCAGCCCCAGCATTTT.

The chain employs TRBV4-1 and TRBJ1-5, with TRBD1 matching 9 bases. The V gene end was trimmed by 4 bases and the J gene end by 6 bases; junction bases not matched to a gene: 4. Germline CDR1 is MGHRA and CDR2 is YSYEKL. This CDR3 is 14 amino acids long. CDR3 region: CASSPGQGGQPQHF. The CDR3 DNA sequence: TGCGCCAGCAGCCCGGGACAGGGAGGTCAGCCCCAGCATTTT.

The V call is TRBV29-1, the J call TRBJ2-6, with D hard to call. The CDR3 covers 13 residues. CDR1 is SQVTM and CDR2 is ANQGSEA in the germline V gene. V lost 3 bases and J 1 base, leaving 4 bases between the germline ends. The DNA for the CDR3 is TGCAGCGTTGAGGGATCTGGGGCCAACGTCCTGACTTTC. This translates into CSVEGSGANVLTF.

This clone has only one observation. The CDR3 does not end in the conserved phenylalanine or tryptophan, so this is likely a read error. The gene calls are TRBV19 and TRBJ2-7; 11 nucleotides align to TRBD1. Trimming cost V 8 bases and J 4 bases; bases outside gene matches: 4. CDR1 is LNHDA and CDR2 is SQIVND in the germline V gene (reference sequence). The CDR3 consists of 13 residues. CDR3 in amino acids: CASSRDRGYEQYL. Here the CDR3 DNA reads TGTGCCAGTTCTCGGGACAGGGGGTACGAGCAGTACCTC.

This chain joins TRBV4-1 and TRBJ1-2, with 10 bases aligning to TRBD1. With 4 bases clipped from V and 8 bases from J, the junction kept 22 bases outside the gene matches. Germline CDR1 and CDR2: MGHRA and YSYEKL. CDR3 size: 19 residues. The CDR3 loop is CASSLHLPNPDRGRMGYTF. Written as DNA, the CDR3 is TGCGCCAGCAGCCTACACTTACCGAACCCTGACAGGGGGCGCATGGGCTACACCTTC.

The chain carries TRBV7-9 and TRBJ2-2; D is uncertain. CDR3 length: 10 amino acids. V gave up 11 bases and J gave up 7 bases, with 8 bases separating them. CDR1 is SEHNR, CDR2 FQNEAQ, per germline (reference sequence). The CDR3 here is CARAVGELFF. Written as DNA, the CDR3 is TGTGCCCGCGCGGTCGGGGAGCTGTTTTTT. The full variable domain, rest sourced from reference TRBV7-9 and TRBJ2-2, is DTGVSQNPRHKITKRGQNVTFRCDPISEHNRLYWYRQTLGQGPEFLTYFQNEAQLEKSRLLSDRFSAERPKGSFSTLEIQRTEQGDSAMYLCARAVGELFFGEGSRLTVL.

CDR3 sequence reads: CAGRTNPRATNEKLFF. The CDR3 coding sequence is TGTGCCGGAAGGACTAATCCCCGGGCCACTAATGAAAAACTGTTTTTT. V usage is TRBV30 and J usage is TRBJ1-4; D not resolved. V was shortened by 8 bases and J by 2 bases, with 21 bases between the two germline ends. This CDR3 has 16 residues. CDR1 is GTSNPN, CDR2 SVGIG, per germline (reference sequence). Supplemented by reference TRBV30 and TRBJ1-4, the full variable domain reads SQTIHQWPATLVQPVGSPLSLECTVEGTSNPNLYWYRQAAGRGLQLLFYSVGIGQISSEVPQNLSASRPQDRQFILSSKKLLLSDSGFYLCAGRTNPRATNEKLFFGSGTQLSVL.

This clone turned up a few times. The CDR3, as DNA: TGTGCCACCGAGGGGCCACCGTCCTACGAGCAGTACTTC. Its protein product is CATEGPPSYEQYF. The chain recombines TRBV24-1 with TRBJ2-7; D tentatively fits TRBD1 or TRBD2 (5 bases each). Trimming left V 9 bases short and J 1 base short, with 12 bases between. This CDR3 comprises 13 residues. The germline CDR1 and CDR2 sequences are KGHDR and SFDVKD.

The chain recombines TRBV6-1 with TRBJ2-2; D uncertain. V lost 2 bases to trimming and J lost 3 bases, with 4 bases between them. Germline-derived CDR1 and CDR2 are MNHNS and SASEGT. This CDR3 region has 13 residues. The CDR3 reads CASSERDTGELFF. The CDR3 DNA sequence: TGTGCCAGCAGTGAAAGGGACACCGGGGAGCTGTTTTTT.